This T cell receptor (beta chain) was found in a study of cytomegalovirus exposure and HLA in healthy donors. Overall study findings and caveats: As was reported, the classifier diagnosed cytomegalovirus status with high specificity and sensitivity. In a later analysis, specific HLA alleles were associated with 15,000 to 20,000 TCR beta sequences at a 0.05 false discovery rate. Prediction of most subjects' HLA-A and HLA-B alleles by TCR beta sequences was reportedly accurate. A missense DCLRE1C variant was associated with V- and J-gene trimming of TCR beta chains in a later analysis, and an independent cohort replicated the association.

The primer mix had 60 Vbeta and 13 Jbeta primers. Libraries were prepared by immunoSEQ multiplex PCR; TCRdb keeps only in-frame clonotypes and omits some of them. The sample holds fewer than 140,000 clones, around 70% seen once. Comments on this clone: Antigen unknown.

The CDR3 consists of 16 residues. Germline values: CDR1 SQVTM, CDR2 ANQGSEA. V lost 4 bases and J lost 0; bases outside the gene matches: 3. The sequencing sample was made of PBMCs. The chain uses TRBV29-1 and TRBJ2-1; 13 bases agree with TRBD2. The clonotype comes from a boy aged 5-17 years in good health and CMV-seronegative. The CDR3 coding sequence is TGCAGCGTTGGGACTAGCGGGGGCCTCTCCTACAATGAGCAGTTCTTC. Translation: CSVGTSGGLSYNEQFF.